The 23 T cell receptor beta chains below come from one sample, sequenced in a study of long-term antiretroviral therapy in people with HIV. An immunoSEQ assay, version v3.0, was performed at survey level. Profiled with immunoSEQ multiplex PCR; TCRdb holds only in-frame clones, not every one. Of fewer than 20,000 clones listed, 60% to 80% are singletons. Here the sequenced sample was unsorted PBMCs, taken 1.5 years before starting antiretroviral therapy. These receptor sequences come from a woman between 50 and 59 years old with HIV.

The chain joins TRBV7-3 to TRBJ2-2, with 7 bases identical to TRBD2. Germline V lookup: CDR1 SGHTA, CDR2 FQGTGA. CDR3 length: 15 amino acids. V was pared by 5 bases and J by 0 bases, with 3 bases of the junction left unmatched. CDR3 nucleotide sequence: TGTGCCAGCAGCGGCGGGGGACCGAACACCGGGGAGCTGTTTTTT. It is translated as CASSGGGPNTGELFF.

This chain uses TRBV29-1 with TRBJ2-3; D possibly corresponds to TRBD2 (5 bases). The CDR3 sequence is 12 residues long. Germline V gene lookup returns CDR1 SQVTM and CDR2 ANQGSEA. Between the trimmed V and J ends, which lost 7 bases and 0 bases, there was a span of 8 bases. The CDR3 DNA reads TGCAGCGCCAGGACTAGCACAGATACGCAGTATTTT. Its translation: CSARTSTDTQYF.

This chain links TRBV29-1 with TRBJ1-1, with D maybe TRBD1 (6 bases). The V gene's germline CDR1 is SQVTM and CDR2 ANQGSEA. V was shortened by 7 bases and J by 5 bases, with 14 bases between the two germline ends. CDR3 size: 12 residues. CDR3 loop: CSAEGGSTEAFF. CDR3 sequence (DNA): TGCAGCGCAGAGGGGGGGAGTACTGAAGCTTTCTTT.

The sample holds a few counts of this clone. CDR3 amino acids: CASSPSVGTEAFF. The CDR3 region has the DNA TGTGCCAGCTCACCTTCAGTCGGCACTGAAGCTTTCTTT. J is TRBJ1-1 and V is TRBV18; D is uncertain. CDR3 length: 13 amino acids. Trimming stripped 3 bases from V and 4 bases from J, with 9 bases between. The germline CDR1 and CDR2 sequences are KGHSH and LQKENI.

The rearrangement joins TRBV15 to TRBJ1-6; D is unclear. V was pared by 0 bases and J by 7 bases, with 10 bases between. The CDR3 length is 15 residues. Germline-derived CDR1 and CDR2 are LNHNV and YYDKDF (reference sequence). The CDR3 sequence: CATSRDGLSNSPLHF. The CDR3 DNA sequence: TGTGCCACCAGCAGAGATGGTCTGTCAAATTCACCCCTCCACTTT.

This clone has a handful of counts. The CDR3 nucleotides read TGTGCCAGCGATCTCGGGGGGCCGGGCAATGAGCAGTTCTTC. Translating gives CASDLGGPGNEQFF. The rearrangement joins TRBV4-2 to TRBJ2-1, with D possibly TRBD2 on 7 matching bases. Germline CDR1 and CDR2: LGHNA and YNFKEQ. V shed 8 bases and J shed 6 bases, with 17 bases lying between them. The CDR3 has 14 amino acids.

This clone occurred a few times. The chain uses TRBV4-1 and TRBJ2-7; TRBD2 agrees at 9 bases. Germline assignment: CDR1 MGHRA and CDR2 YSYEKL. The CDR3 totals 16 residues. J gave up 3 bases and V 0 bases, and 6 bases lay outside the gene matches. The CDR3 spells CASSQDIGGGVYEQYF. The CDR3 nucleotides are TGCGCCAGCAGCCAAGATATCGGCGGGGGGGTCTACGAGCAGTACTTC.

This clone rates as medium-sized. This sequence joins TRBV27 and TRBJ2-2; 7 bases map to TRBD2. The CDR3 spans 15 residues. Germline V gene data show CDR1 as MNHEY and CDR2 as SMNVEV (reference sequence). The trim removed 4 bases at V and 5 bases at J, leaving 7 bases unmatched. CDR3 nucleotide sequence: TGTGCCAGCAGTTCCCCCAGGGAGGGAACCGGGGAGCTGTTTTTT. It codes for CASSSPREGTGELFF.

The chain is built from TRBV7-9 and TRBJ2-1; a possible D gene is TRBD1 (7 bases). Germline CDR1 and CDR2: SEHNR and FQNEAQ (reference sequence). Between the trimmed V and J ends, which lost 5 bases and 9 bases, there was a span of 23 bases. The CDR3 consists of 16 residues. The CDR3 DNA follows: TGTGCCAGCAGCCCCCCACGGGCAGGGGGGCCTGGTGAGCAGTTCTTC. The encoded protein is CASSPPRAGGPGEQFF.

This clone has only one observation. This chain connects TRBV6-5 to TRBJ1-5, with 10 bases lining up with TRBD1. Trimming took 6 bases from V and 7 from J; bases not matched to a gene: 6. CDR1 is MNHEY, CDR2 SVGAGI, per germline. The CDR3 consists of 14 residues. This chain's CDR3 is CASSPGQGGQPQHF. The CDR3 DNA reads TGTGCCAGCAGCCCTGGACAGGGGGGACAGCCCCAGCATTTT.

CDR3 sequence: CASTQGRDSPLHF. In DNA form, the CDR3 reads TGTGCCAGTACACAGGGGAGGGATTCACCCCTCCACTTT. The rearrangement uses TRBV2 and TRBJ1-6, with 7 bases that match TRBD1. Germline V gene data show CDR1 as SNHLY and CDR2 as FYNNEI. After removal of 9 bases from V and 8 bases from J, the junction contained 7 bases not matched to a gene. The CDR3 sequence is 13 residues long. Full variable domain (missing parts from reference TRBV2 and TRBJ1-6): EPEVTQTPSHQVTQMGQEVILRCVPISNHLYFYWYRQILGQKVEFLVSFYNNEISEKSEIFDDQFSVERPDGSNFTLKIRSTKLEDSAMYFCASTQGRDSPLHFGNGTRLTVT.

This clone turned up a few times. This chain's CDR3 is CAILRGAEAFF. CDR3 in DNA: TGTGCCATCCTCAGGGGCGCTGAAGCTTTCTTT. The J gene is TRBJ1-1, the V gene TRBV2; D is perhaps TRBD1 (6 bases). The CDR3 has 11 amino acids. Germline V gene sequence: CDR1 SNHLY, CDR2 FYNNEI. The V gene lost 10 bases and the J gene lost 6 bases, with 12 bases spanning the gap.

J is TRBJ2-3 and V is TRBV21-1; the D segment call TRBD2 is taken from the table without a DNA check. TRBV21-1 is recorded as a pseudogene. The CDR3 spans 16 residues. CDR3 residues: CASSRSQRGGPDTQYF. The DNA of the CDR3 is TGTGCCAGCAGCAGGTCACAGCGGGGGGGCCCAGATACGCAGTATTTT.

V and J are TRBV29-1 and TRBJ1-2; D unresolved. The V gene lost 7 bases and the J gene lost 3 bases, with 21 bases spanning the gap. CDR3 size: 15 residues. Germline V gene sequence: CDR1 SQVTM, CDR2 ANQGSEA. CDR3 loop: CSAPFGSVDYYGYTF. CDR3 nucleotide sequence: TGCAGCGCCCCTTTCGGGTCGGTGGATTACTATGGCTACACCTTC.

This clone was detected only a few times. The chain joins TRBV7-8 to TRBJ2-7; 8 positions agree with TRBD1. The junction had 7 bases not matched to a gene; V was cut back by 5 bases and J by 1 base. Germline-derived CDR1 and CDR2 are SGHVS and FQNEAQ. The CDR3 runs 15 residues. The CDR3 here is CASSKGQGLSYEQYF. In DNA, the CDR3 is TGTGCCAGCAGCAAAGGACAGGGCCTATCCTACGAGCAGTACTTC.

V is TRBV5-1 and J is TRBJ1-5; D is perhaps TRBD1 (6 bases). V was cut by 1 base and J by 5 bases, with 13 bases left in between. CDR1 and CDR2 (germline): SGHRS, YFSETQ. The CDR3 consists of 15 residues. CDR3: CASSLNPGEDQPQHF. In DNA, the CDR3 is TGCGCCAGCAGCTTGAATCCAGGGGAAGATCAGCCCCAGCATTTT.

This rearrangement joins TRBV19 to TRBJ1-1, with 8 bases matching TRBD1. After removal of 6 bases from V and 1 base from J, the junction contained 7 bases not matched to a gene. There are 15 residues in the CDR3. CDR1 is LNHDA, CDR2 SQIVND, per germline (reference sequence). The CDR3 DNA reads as TGTGCCAGTAGCCGACTCGGACAGGGGAACACTGAAGCTTTCTTT. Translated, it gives CASSRLGQGNTEAFF.

CDR3 DNA: TGTGCCAGCAGCTTGAGGCAGGGTCCCTACAATGAGCAGTTCTTC. Protein product: CASSLRQGPYNEQFF. The chain carries TRBV5-4 and TRBJ2-1, with a tentative D call TRBD1 (5 bases). The V end was cut by 1 base, the J end by 2 bases, with 10 bases between. The CDR3 covers 15 residues. Per germline, CDR1 SGHNT and CDR2 YYREEE (reference sequence).

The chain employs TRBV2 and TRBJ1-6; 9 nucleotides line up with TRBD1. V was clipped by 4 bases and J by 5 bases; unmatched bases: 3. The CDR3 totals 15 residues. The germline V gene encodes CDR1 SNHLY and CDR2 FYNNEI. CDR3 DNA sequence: TGTGCCAGCAGTGGGGACAGGGCGGATAATTCACCCCTCCACTTT. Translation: CASSGDRADNSPLHF.

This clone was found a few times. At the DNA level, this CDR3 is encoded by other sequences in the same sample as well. For the CDR3, the DNA is TGTGCCAGCAGCTTAGTGGGGGACGAGCAGTACTTC. Translated: CASSLVGDEQYF. The genes are TRBV5-6 and TRBJ2-7; D tentatively reads TRBD1 or TRBD2 (5 bases each). The CDR3 covers 12 residues. V gave up 2 bases and J gave up 5 bases, with 8 bases separating them. Germline CDR1 SGHDT, CDR2 YYEEEE.

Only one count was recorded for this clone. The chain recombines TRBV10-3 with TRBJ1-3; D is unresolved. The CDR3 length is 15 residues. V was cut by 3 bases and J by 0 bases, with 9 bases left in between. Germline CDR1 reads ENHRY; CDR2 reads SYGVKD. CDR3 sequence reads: CAISDQIGSGNTIYF. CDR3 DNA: TGTGCCATCAGTGATCAAATTGGCTCTGGAAACACCATATATTTT.

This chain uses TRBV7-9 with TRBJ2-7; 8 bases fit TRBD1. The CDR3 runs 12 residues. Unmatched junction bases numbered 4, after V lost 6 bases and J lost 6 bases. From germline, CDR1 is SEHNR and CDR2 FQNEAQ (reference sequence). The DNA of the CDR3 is TGTGCCAGCAGTTGGACAGGGTTCGAGCAGTACTTC. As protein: CASSWTGFEQYF.

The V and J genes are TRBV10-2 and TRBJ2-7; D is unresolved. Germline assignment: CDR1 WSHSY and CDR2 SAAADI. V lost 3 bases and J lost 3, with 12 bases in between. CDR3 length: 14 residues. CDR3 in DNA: TGCGCCAGCAGTGATCAGGATCAAGACTACGAGCAGTACTTC. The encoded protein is CASSDQDQDYEQYF.